This T cell receptor beta chain is drawn from a study of memory CD4+ T cells and cytomegalovirus serostatus. Study results and caveats: About 40% of the roughly 160 known CMV-associated TCRbeta sequences appeared in CD4+ memory.

Single viable CD3+CD4+CD8-CD45RO+ cells were sorted as the memory CD4+ T cells. Comments on this clone: Its antigen is as yet unknown.

CDR1 is MDHEN, CDR2 SYDVKM, per germline. The CDR3 covers 14 residues. V dropped 5 bases and J dropped 4; count of bases not matched to a gene: 5. Only in-frame clones appear in the TCRdb table, and some are missing; sequencing was by immunoSEQ multiplex PCR. Of around 44,000 clones listed, over 70% are singletons. This chain connects TRBV28 to TRBJ2-4, with TRBD1 matching 7 bases. Sequencing input: memory CD4+ T cells from blood. The receptor comes from an adult in good health and CMV-seronegative. DNA for the CDR3: TGTGCCAGCAGTGGACAGGCCCGAAAAAACATTCAGTACTTC. Its protein is CASSGQARKNIQYF. Full variable domain (outside the CDR3, taken from reference TRBV28 and TRBJ2-4): DVKVTQSSRYLVKRTGEKVFLECVQDMDHENMFWYRQDPGLGLRLIYFSYDVKMKEKGDIPEGYSVSREKKERFSLILESASTNQTSMYLCASSGQARKNIQYFGAGTRLSVL.